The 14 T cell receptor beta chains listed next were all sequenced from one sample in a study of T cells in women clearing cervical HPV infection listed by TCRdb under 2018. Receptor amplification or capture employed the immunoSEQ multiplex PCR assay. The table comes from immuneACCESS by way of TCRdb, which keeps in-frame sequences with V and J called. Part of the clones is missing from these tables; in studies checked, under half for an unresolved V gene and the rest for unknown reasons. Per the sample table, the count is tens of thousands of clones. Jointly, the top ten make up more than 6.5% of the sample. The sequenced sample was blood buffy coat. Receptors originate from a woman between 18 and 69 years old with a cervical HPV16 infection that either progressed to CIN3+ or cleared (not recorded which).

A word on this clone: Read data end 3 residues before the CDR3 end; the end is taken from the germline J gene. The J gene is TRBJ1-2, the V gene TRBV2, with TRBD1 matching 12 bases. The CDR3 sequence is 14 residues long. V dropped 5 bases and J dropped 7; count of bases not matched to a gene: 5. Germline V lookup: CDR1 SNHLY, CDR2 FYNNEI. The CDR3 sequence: CASSTGQGARGYTF. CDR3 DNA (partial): TGTGCCAGCAGTACGGGACAGGGGGCGCGTGGC.

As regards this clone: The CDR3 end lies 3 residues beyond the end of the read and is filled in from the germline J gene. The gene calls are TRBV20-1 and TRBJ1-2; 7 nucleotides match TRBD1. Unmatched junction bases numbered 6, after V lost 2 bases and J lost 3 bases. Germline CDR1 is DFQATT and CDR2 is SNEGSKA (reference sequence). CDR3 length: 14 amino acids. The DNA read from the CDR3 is TGCAGTGCTAGAAGTCAGGGGGACGACTATGGC. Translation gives CSARSQGDDYG. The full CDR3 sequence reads CSARSQGDDYGYTF.

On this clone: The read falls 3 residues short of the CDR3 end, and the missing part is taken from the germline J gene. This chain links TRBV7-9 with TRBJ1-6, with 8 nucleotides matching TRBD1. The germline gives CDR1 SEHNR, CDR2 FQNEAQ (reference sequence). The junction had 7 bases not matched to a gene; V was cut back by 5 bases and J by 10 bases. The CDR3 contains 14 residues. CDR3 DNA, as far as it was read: TGTGCCAGCAGCCAGGACAGGGCAGCATCACCC. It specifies CASSQDRAASP. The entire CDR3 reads CASSQDRAASPLHF.

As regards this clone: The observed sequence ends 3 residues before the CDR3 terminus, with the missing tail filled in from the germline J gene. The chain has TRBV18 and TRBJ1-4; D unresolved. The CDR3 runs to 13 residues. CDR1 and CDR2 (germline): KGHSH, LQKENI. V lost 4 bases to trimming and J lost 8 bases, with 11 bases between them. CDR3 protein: CASSRGILEKLFF. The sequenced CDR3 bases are TGTGCCAGCTCACGCGGGATATTAGAAAAA.

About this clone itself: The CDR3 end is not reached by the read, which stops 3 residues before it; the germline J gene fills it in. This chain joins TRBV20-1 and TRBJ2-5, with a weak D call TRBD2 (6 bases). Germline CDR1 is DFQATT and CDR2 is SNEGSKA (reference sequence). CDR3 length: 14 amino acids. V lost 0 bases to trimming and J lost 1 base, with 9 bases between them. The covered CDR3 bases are TGCAGTGCTAGAGATGGGCGGGGCCAAGAGACC. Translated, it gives CSARDGRGQET. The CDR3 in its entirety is CSARDGRGQETQYF.

The CDR3 region is CASEPRGQMSYGYTF. CDR3 DNA, as far as it was read: TGTGCCAGCGAACCTAGGGGACAAATGAGCTATGGC. This rearrangement joins TRBV2 to TRBJ1-2; D is perhaps TRBD1 (6 bases). The read ends 3 residues shy of where the CDR3 ends; the end is completed using the germline J gene. The V end lost 8 bases, the J end lost 4 bases, and 20 bases lay between the germline ends. Germline CDR1 reads SNHLY; CDR2 reads FYNNEI. The CDR3 length is 15 residues.

The CDR3 protein is CASSPRNQILQETQYF. The covered CDR3 bases are TGTGCCAGCAGCCCGCGGAACCAGATTCTCCAAGAGACC. This sequence joins TRBV7-7 and TRBJ2-5; D is unresolved. The sequenced fragment ends 3 residues before the CDR3 boundary, so the rest is inferred from the germline J gene. Germline assignment: CDR1 SSHAT and CDR2 FNYEAQ (reference sequence). CDR3 length: 16 residues. Trimming shortened V by 5 bases and J by 1 base, and 17 bases separated the two germline ends. The whole variable domain, filled in from reference TRBV7-7 and TRBJ2-5, reads GAGVSQSPRYKVTKRGQDVTLRCDPISSHATLYWYQQALGQGPEFLTYFNYEAQPDKSGLPSDRFSAERPEGSISTLTIQRTEQRDSAMYRCASSPRNQILQETQYFGPGTRLLVL.

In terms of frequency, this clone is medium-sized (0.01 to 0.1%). The covered CDR3 bases are TGTGCCAGCAGTGAAAGGCCGGAGGGGTCTGAA. This encodes CASSERPEGSE. The entire CDR3 is CASSERPEGSEAFF. This chain uses TRBV6-1 with TRBJ1-1; possibly TRBD1 for D (5 bases). The read terminates 3 residues before the CDR3 end, so the remaining end is supplied by the germline J gene. Per the germline V gene, CDR1 is MNHNS and CDR2 is SASEGT. The CDR3 totals 14 residues. Trimming pared 2 bases from V and 6 bases from J, leaving 13 bases between.

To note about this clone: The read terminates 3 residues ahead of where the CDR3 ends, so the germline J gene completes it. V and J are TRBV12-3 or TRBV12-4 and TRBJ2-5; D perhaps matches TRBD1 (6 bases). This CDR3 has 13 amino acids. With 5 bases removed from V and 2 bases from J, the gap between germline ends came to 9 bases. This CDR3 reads CASSVRGQETQYF. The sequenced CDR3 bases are TGTGCCAGCAGTGTTAGGGGGCAAGAGACC.

The CDR3 DNA, read in part, is TGTGCCAGAAGCCCCAACAGGGGTATAAACACC. Its protein product is CARSPNRGINT. The CDR3 as a whole reads CARSPNRGINTIYF. V is TRBV5-3 and J is TRBJ1-3; 7 bases are a match to TRBD1. The sequenced fragment ends 3 residues before the CDR3 boundary, so the rest is inferred from the germline J gene. TRBV5-3 counts as an open reading frame of uncertain function. This CDR3 region has 14 residues. Trimming at V came to 4 bases and at J to 6 bases, leaving 7 bases not matched to a gene.

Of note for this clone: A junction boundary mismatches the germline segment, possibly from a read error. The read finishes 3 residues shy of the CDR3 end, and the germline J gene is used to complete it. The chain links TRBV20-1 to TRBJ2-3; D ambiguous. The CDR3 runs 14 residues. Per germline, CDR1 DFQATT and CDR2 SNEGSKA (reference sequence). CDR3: CRARDLEKGDTQYF. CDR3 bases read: TGCCGTGCTAGAGATCTGGAAAAGGGAGATACG.

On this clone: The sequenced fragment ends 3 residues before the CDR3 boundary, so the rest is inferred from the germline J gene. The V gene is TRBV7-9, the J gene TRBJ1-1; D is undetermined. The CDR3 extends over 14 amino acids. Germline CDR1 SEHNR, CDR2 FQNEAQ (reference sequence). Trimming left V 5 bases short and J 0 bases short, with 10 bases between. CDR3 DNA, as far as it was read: TGTGCCAGCAGCCAGGACGGGGTGAACACTGAA. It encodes CASSQDGVNTE. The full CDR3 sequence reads CASSQDGVNTEAFF.

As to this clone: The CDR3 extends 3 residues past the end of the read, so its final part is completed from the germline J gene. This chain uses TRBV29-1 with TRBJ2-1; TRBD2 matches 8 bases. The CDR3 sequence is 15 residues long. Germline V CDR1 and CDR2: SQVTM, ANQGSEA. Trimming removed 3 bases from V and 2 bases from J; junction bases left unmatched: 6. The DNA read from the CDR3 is TGCAGCGTTGATGGGGTGCGGGGGGCCTACAATGAG. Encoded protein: CSVDGVRGAYNE. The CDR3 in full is CSVDGVRGAYNEQFF.

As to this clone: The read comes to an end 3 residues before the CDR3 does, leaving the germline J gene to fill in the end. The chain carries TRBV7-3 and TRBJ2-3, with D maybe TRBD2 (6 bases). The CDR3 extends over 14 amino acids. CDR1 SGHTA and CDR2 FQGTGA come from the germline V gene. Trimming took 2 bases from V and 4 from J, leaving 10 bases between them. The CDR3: CASSLVGGADTQYF. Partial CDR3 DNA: TGTGCCAGCAGCTTAGTGGGCGGGGCAGATACG.